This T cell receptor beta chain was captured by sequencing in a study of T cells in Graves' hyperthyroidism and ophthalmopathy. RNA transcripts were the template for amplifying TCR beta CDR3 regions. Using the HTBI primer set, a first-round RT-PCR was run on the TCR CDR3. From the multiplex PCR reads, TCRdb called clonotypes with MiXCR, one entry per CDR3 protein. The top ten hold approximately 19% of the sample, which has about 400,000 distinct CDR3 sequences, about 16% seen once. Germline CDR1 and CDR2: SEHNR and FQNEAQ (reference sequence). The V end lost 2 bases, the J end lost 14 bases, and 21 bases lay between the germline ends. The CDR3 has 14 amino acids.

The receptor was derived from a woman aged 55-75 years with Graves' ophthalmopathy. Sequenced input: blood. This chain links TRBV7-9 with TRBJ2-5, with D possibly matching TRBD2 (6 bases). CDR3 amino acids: CASSLLRDSVVFYF. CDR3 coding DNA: TGTGCCAGCAGCTTACTCCGGGACTCCGTAGTATTTTACTTC. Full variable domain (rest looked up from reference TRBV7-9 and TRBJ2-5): DTGVSQNPRHKITKRGQNVTFRCDPISEHNRLYWYRQTLGQGPEFLTYFQNEAQLEKSRLLSDRFSAERPKGSFSTLEIQRTEQGDSAMYLCASSLLRDSVVFYFGPGTRLLVL.